This T cell receptor beta chain stems from a study of cytomegalovirus exposure and HLA in healthy donors. Use of 60 Vbeta and 13 Jbeta primers characterized the PCR. Clones were sequenced by immunoSEQ multiplex PCR, and TCRdb holds only the in-frame ones, with some missing. In the table there are about 100,000 clones, around four fifths of which are singletons. Germline-derived CDR1 and CDR2 are MNHNS and SASEGT. V was shortened by 4 bases and J by 3 bases, with 17 bases between the two germline ends. CDR3 size: 16 residues. Study-wide results and caveats: What was likely a sequencing artifact was a cluster of highly shared sequence variants. Later analysis showed most CMV-associated TCR beta chains appearing HLA-restricted. As a later analysis showed, a missense DCLRE1C variant was linked to trimming of TCR beta V- and J-genes. A classifier reportedly called cytomegalovirus status with high sensitivity and specificity.

In regard to this clone: Its specificity is unknown.

The source is a man aged 35 to 55 in good health and CMV-seronegative. Input material: PBMCs. The chain is built from TRBV6-1 and TRBJ2-3, with TRBD1 as a possible D gene (6 bases). CDR3: CASSVGWGRGTDTQYF. The CDR3 DNA follows: TGTGCCAGCAGTGTCGGGTGGGGCAGGGGAACAGATACGCAGTATTTT.